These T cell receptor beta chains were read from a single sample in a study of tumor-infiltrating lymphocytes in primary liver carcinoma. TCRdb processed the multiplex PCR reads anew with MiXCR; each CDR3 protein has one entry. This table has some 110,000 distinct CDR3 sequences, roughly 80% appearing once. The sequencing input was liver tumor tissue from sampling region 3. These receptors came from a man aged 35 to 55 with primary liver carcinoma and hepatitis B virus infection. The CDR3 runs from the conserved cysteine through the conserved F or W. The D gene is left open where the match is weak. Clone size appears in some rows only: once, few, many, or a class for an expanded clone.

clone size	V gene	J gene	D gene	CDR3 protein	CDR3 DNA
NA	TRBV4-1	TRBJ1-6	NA	CGSSQEQSSYNSSLHF	TGCGGCAGCAGCCAAGAACAGAGCTCCTATAATTCATCCCTCCACTTT
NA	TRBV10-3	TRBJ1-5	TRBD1	CAISPTGSNQPQHF	TGTGCCATCAGTCCGACAGGGAGTAATCAGCCCCAACATTTT
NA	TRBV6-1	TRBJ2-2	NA	CATTLRVSGINTGELFF	TGTGCCACGACACTTCGGGTTAGCGGAATCAACACCGGGGAGCTGTTTTTT
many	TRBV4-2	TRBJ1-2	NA	CASSQGARSPYGYTF	TGTGCCAGCAGCCAAGGCGCCAGGAGCCCCTATGGCTACACCTTC
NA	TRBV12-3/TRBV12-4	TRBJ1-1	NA	CASSLADRITEAFF	TGCGCCAGCAGTTTGGCAGACAGGATCACTGAAGCTTTCTTT
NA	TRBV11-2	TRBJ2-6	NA	CVTQQPRSGANVLTF	TGTGTCACCCAGCAGCCGCGCTCTGGGGCCAACGTCTTGACTTTC
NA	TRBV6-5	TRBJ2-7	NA	CASCYSPQGGYEEYF	TGTGCCAGCTGTTACTCGCCCCAGGGTGGCTACGAGGAGTATTTC
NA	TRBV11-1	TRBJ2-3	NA	CVSSMTRESTDTQYF	TGTGTCAGCAGTATGACGAGGGAGAGTACAGATACGCAGTATTTT
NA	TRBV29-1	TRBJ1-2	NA	CSVKFGQSVYGYTF	TGCAGCGTCAAGTTTGGACAGTCGGTATATGGCTACACCTTT
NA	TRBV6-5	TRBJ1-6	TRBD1	CPSRRDTGGSSPLHF	TGTCCCAGCAGGAGGGACACAGGGGGCAGTTCACCCCTCCACTTT
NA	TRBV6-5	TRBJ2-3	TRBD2	CASSPGLACTDTQYF	TGTGCCAGCAGCCCAGGACTAGCGTGTACAGATACGCAGTATTTT
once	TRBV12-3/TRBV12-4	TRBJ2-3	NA	CASSSPISVRSTDTQYF	TGTGCCAGCAGTTCCCCAATTAGCGTTAGAAGTACAGATACGCAGTATTTT
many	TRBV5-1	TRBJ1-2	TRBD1	CASSLETGGLNYGYTF	TGCGCCAGCAGCTTGGAGACAGGGGGACTTAACTATGGCTACACCTTC
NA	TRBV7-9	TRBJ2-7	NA	CASSLDGGGGVEHYF	TGTGCCAGCAGCTTAGACGGCGGTGGTGGGGTCGAGCATTACTTC
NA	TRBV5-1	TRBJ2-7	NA	CASSFNGRPNYEQYF	TGCGCCAGCAGCTTTAACGGGAGACCCAACTACGAGCAGTACTTC
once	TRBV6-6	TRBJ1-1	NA	CASSYAPGTGGPEDFF	TGTGCCAGCAGTTACGCCCCCGGTACAGGTGGGCCTGAAGATTTCTTT
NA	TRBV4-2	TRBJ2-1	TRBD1	CASRHAEGQGDNEQFF	TGTGCCAGCCGCCACGCCGAGGGACAGGGGGACAATGAGCAATTCTTC
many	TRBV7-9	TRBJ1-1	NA	CASSPNHEAFF	TGTGCCAGCAGCCCCAATCATGAAGCTTTCTTT
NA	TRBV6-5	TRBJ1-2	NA	CATLDLAAMYIF	TGTGCCACTCTAGACCTTGCCGCAATGTACATCTTC
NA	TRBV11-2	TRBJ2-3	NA	CARSFDGGTDTQYF	TGTGCCCGCAGCTTTGACGGGGGTACAGATACGCAATATTTT
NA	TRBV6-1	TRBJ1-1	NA	CANSRVIVCAFF	TGTGCCAACAGTCGGGTCATAGTCTGCGCTTTCTTT
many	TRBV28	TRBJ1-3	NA	CASSSQGNTIYF	TGTGCCAGCAGTTCGCAAGGAAACACCATATATTTT
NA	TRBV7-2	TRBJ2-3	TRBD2	CASSVRGGRVGDTQYF	TGTGCCAGCAGCGTTAGGGGCGGGAGGGTAGGAGATACGCAGTATTTT
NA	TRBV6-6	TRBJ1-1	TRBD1	CTNSTGGTTETFF	TGTACCAACAGCACAGGGGGGACTACTGAAACTTTCTTT
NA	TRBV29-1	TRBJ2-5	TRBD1	CSVEADRGRTETQYF	TGCAGCGTTGAAGCGGATAGGGGGCGAACAGAGACCCAGTACTTT
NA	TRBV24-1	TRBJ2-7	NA	CATSGVSSYKQYF	TGTGCCACCAGTGGCGTCAGCTCCTACAAGCAGTACTTC
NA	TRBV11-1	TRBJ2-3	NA	CASTLPRESTDTQYF	TGTGCCAGCACTTTACCGAGGGAGAGTACAGATACGCAGTATTTT
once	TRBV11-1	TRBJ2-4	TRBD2	CDSSFPGTSGIKYIQYF	TGTGACAGCAGCTTTCCCGGTACTAGCGGGATCAAATACATTCAGTACTTC
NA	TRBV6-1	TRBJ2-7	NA	CASQLSGLSCEQYF	TGTGCCAGCCAGCTATCGGGTCTCTCCTGCGAGCAGTACTTC
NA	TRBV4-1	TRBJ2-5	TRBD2	CASSSGGPASGQETQYF	TGTGCCAGCTCTTCAGGAGGCCCCGCTAGCGGCCAAGAGACCCAGTACTTC
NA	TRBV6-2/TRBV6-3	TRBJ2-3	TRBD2	CASSYDKAGASDTQYF	TGTGCCAGTAGTTACGACAAGGCGGGAGCAAGTGATACGCAGTATTTT
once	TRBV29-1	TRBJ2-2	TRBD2	CSDWTSAANTGELFF	TGCAGCGATTGGACTAGCGCGGCGAACACCGGGGAGCTCTTTTTT
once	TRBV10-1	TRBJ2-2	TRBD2	CAARASGIVGELLF	TGCGCCGCTAGGGCTAGCGGGATCGTCGGGGAGCTGCTTTTT
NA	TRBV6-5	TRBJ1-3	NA	CASSPYNFGNTIYF	TGTGCCAGCAGCCCCTATAACTTTGGAAACACCATATATTTT
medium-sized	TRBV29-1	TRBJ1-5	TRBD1	CSVGGTANQPQHF	TGCAGCGTTGGCGGGACAGCTAATCAGCCCCAGCATTTT
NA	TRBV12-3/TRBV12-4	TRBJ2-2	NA	CVSRCYGSTGELFF	TGTGTCAGCCGTTGTTACGGGAGCACTGGGGAGCTGTTTTTT
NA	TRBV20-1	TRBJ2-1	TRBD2	CSQYPGLAGGENEQFF	TGCAGCCAATATCCGGGACTAGCGGGAGGGGAGAATGAGCAGTTCTTC
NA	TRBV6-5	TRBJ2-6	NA	CVSSYVGAGANLLTF	TGTGTCAGCAGTTACGTAGGGGCTGGGGCCAACCTCCTGACTTTC
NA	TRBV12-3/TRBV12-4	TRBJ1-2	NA	CASSYQDKGRGYAF	TGTGCCAGCAGTTACCAGGACAAGGGGAGAGGCTACGCCTTC
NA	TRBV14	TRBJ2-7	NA	CTSSPSGWKLYEQYF	TGTACCAGCAGCCCCTCGGGATGGAAGCTATACGAGCAGTACTTC
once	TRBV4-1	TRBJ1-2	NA	CASSQDAWRNIYGYAF	TGCGCCAGCAGCCAAGATGCGTGGAGGAATATCTATGGCTACGCCTTC
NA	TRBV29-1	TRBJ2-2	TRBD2	CSVGTSAANIVELFF	TGTAGCGTTGGGACTAGCGCGGCGAACATCGTGGAGCTGTTTTTT
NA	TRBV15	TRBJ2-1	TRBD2	CVTSRDREAHNEQFF	TGTGTCACCAGCAGAGATCGGGAGGCGCACAATGAGCAATTCTTC
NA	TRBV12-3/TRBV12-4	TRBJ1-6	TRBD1	CASSTGTGVSPLHF	TGTGCCAGTAGCACCGGGACAGGGGTTTCACCCCTCCACTTT
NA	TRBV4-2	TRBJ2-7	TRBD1	CVSSQASGQVDEQYF	TGTGTCAGCAGCCAAGCTTCGGGACAGGTGGACGAGCAGTACTTC
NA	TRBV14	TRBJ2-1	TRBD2	CVSSALAGWVNSEQFF	TGTGTCAGCAGTGCCTTAGCGGGATGGGTAAACAGTGAGCAGTTCTTC
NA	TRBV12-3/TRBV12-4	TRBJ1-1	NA	CASSRQLNTESFF	TGTGCCAGTAGTCGACAGTTGAACACTGAATCTTTCTTT
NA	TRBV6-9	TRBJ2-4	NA	CANSISSWHF	TGTGCCAATTCTATTTCTTCCTGGCACTTC
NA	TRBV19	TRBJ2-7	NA	CASSILGGEGEQYF	TGTGCCAGTAGTATTCTAGGGGGAGAGGGCGAGCAGTACTTC
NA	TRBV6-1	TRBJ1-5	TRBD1	CASSGRQGISNQHQHF	TGCGCCAGCAGTGGGCGACAGGGAATTAGCAATCAGCACCAGCATTTT